The 17 T cell receptor beta chains in this list originate from one sample, sequenced in a study of blood T cells in healthy people across ages. A second about 6 to 12 cycle PCR used barcoded and J-beta primers. TCRdb called the 5' RACE reads again in MiXCR, with one record for every CDR3 protein. The data hold roughly 1.4 million distinct CDR3 sequences, with approximately 63% observed a single time. Sequenced: blood. The origin of the receptors is a man younger than 30 in good health.

This clonotype has just a few counts. CDR3 sequence: CSVEDLPSAGGNIQYF. The CDR3 DNA follows: TGCAGCGTTGAAGATCTCCCTAGCGCGGGGGGGAACATTCAGTACTTC. This chain joins TRBV29-1 and TRBJ2-4; 9 nucleotides agree with TRBD2. CDR3 size: 16 residues. CDR1 is SQVTM, CDR2 ANQGSEA, per germline. V was pared by 0 bases and J by 7 bases, with 10 bases of the junction left unmatched. Full variable domain (remainder filled in from reference TRBV29-1 and TRBJ2-4): SAVISQKPSRDICQRGTSLTIQCQVDSQVTMMFWYRQQPGQSLTLIATANQGSEATYESGFVIDKFPISRPNLTFSTLTVSNMSPEDSSIYLCSVEDLPSAGGNIQYFGAGTRLSVL.

V and J are TRBV10-3 and TRBJ1-4; a weak D match, TRBD1 (6 bases). V was clipped by 7 bases and J by 7 bases, with 16 bases between them. The CDR3 is made up of 14 amino acids. CDR1 and CDR2 from the germline V gene are ENHRY and SYGVKD. The CDR3 DNA reads TGTGCCATCAAAGGGGCAGGGGATGGTGAAAAACTGTTTTTT. As protein: CAIKGAGDGEKLFF.

The rearrangement links TRBV14 to TRBJ2-2; D is unresolved. The germline gives CDR1 SGHDN, CDR2 FVKESK. With 0 bases removed from V and 0 bases from J, the gap between germline ends came to 8 bases. There are 16 residues in the CDR3. CDR3 amino acids: CASSQDRLPNTGELFF. The CDR3 DNA reads TGTGCCAGCAGCCAAGATCGGCTGCCGAACACCGGGGAGCTGTTTTTT.

This clonotype was recorded only once. The CDR3 spells CSARDLTGYNNEQFF. CDR3 DNA: TGCAGTGCTAGAGATCTCACAGGGTATAACAATGAGCAGTTCTTC. This chain joins TRBV20-1 and TRBJ2-1, with a possible D match to TRBD1 (6 bases). Germline V gene lookup returns CDR1 DFQATT and CDR2 SNEGSKA (reference sequence). The V gene lost 0 bases and the J gene lost 5 bases, with 14 bases spanning the gap. The CDR3 has 15 residues.

The chain combines TRBV2 with TRBJ2-7; D gene ambiguous. Germline CDR1 SNHLY, CDR2 FYNNEI. This CDR3 is built from 16 residues. Trimming left V 6 bases short and J 3 bases short, with 21 bases between. The CDR3 loop reads CASSPPRPRGDYEQYF. CDR3 DNA sequence: TGTGCCAGCAGCCCCCCCCGACCCCGCGGAGACTACGAGCAGTACTTC.

The chain recombines TRBV12-3 or TRBV12-4 with TRBJ1-2; 8 positions agree with TRBD1. The CDR3 has 12 amino acids. Trimming cost V 5 bases and J 10 bases; bases outside gene matches: 6. Written as DNA, the CDR3 is TGTGCCAGCAGTGGGGGACAGGTGGTCTACACCTTC. Its translation is CASSGGQVVYTF.

The chain uses TRBV27 and TRBJ2-7; 9 bases map to TRBD1. This CDR3 has 15 amino acids. Germline CDR1 MNHEY, CDR2 SMNVEV (reference sequence). Trimming took 5 bases from V and 3 from J; bases not matched to a gene: 8. CDR3 coding DNA: TGTGCCAGCAGTGACACCGGGACAGGGCGCTACGAGCAGTACTTC. Translated, it gives CASSDTGTGRYEQYF.

In this sample, this clonotype turned up a few times. The CDR3 DNA reads as TGCAGTGCTACTACTAGCGGGTACGAGCAGTACTTC. This codes for CSATTSGYEQYF. This chain joins TRBV20-1 and TRBJ2-7, with 9 nucleotides matching TRBD2. Germline loops: CDR1 DFQATT, CDR2 SNEGSKA (reference sequence). V shed 4 bases and J 4 bases; nucleotides not matched to a gene: 2. The CDR3 spans 12 residues.

The chain combines TRBV24-1 with TRBJ1-1; D remains unclear. Germline CDR1 and CDR2: KGHDR and SFDVKD. CDR3 length equals 13 residues. V was pared by 0 bases and J by 6 bases, with 7 bases between. CDR3 nucleotide sequence: TGTGCCACCAGTGATTTGGGGTCTCCTGAAGCTTTCTTT. Translation: CATSDLGSPEAFF.

The chain couples TRBV10-3 to TRBJ2-5, with D perhaps assigned TRBD1 or TRBD2 (6 bases each). Germline CDR1 and CDR2: ENHRY and SYGVKD. Trimming took off 8 bases at V and 4 bases at J, with 11 bases between the two ends. The CDR3 is 12 amino acids. The DNA for the CDR3 is TGTGCCATCGGGGGGCTGGGAGAGACCCAGTACTTC. Translated, it gives CAIGGLGETQYF.

The chain carries TRBV4-1 and TRBJ2-3; 10 positions agree with TRBD1. V shed 6 bases, J shed 5 bases, and the junction held 8 bases outside the gene matches. Germline V gene sequence: CDR1 MGHRA, CDR2 YSYEKL. There are 15 residues in the CDR3. The CDR3 DNA sequence: TGCGCCAGCAGGTCACCGGGACAGGGGATAGATACGCAGTATTTT. Translated: CASRSPGQGIDTQYF.

This clonotype was seen a few times. The rearrangement joins TRBV5-5 to TRBJ2-5; no clear D gene. The germline V gene encodes CDR1 SGHKS and CDR2 YYEKEE (reference sequence). With 0 bases removed from V and 2 bases from J, the gap between germline ends came to 8 bases. The CDR3 contains 14 residues. The CDR3 spells CASSLAAFQETQYF. In DNA, the CDR3 is TGTGCCAGCAGCTTGGCGGCCTTTCAAGAGACCCAGTACTTC.

The gene calls are TRBV7-2 and TRBJ1-2; TRBD1 might be the D (6 bases). The CDR3 covers 15 residues. Trimming stripped 5 bases from V and 5 bases from J, with 18 bases between. Looked up from germline, CDR1 is SGHTA and CDR2 is FQGNSA. This CDR3 is CASSPRSGAQYGYTF. The CDR3 coding sequence is TGTGCCAGCAGCCCCCGTTCGGGGGCGCAATATGGCTACACCTTC.

This chain connects TRBV15 to TRBJ2-7; no clear D gene. The CDR3 has 12 amino acids. Trimming took off 0 bases at V and 6 bases at J, with 6 bases between the two ends. Germline V lookup: CDR1 LNHNV, CDR2 YYDKDF (reference sequence). CDR3 nucleotide sequence: TGTGCCACCAGCAGAGATTGGGGCGAGCAGTACTTC. It specifies CATSRDWGEQYF.

The V call is TRBV7-2, the J call TRBJ2-3; TRBD2 aligns across 7 bases. This CDR3 spans 15 amino acids. The V segment lost 1 base and the J segment 6 bases; nucleotides outside the gene matches: 7. Germline V gene lookup returns CDR1 SGHTA and CDR2 FQGNSA. CDR3 in DNA: TGTGCCAGCAGCTTAGTGGAGCGGGGTCACGATACGCAGTATTTT. Residues: CASSLVERGHDTQYF.

This clonotype occurred many times. The V gene is TRBV20-1, the J gene TRBJ2-1; possibly TRBD1 or TRBD2 for D (5 bases each). Per the germline V gene, CDR1 is DFQATT and CDR2 is SNEGSKA (reference sequence). The V and J ends lost 6 bases and 0 bases respectively, with 15 bases between them. The CDR3 contains 15 residues. The CDR3 DNA reads TGCAGTGCCAACCCAGGGACCTTCTCCTACAATGAGCAGTTCTTC. This translates into CSANPGTFSYNEQFF.

This clonotype appeared a single time. V and J are TRBV9 and TRBJ2-7; no definite D call. CDR1 and CDR2 (germline): SGDLS, YYNGEE. Trimming took off 4 bases at V and 5 bases at J, with 25 bases between the two ends. The CDR3 is 17 residues long. The CDR3 coding sequence is TGTGCCAGCAGCCAAGGCCCCCTCGGATCCGTACCTCACGAGCAGTACTTC. This translates into CASSQGPLGSVPHEQYF.